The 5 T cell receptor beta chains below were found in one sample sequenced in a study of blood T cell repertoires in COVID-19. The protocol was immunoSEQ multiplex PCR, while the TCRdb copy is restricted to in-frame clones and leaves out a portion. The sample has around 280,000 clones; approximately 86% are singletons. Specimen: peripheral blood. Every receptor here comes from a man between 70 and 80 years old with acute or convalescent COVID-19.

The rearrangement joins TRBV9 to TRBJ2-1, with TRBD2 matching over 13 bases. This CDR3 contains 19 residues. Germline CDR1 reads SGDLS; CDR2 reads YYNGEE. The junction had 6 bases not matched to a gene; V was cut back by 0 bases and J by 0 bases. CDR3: CASSVGLAGGTSSYNEQFF. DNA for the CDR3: TGTGCCAGCAGCGTAGGACTAGCGGGGGGCACCTCCTCCTACAATGAGCAGTTCTTC. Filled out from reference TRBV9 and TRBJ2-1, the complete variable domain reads DSGVTQTPKHLITATGQRVTLRCSPRSGDLSVYWYQQSLDQGLQFLIQYYNGEERAKGNILERFSAQQFPDLHSELNLSSLELGDSALYFCASSVGLAGGTSSYNEQFFGPGTRLTVL.

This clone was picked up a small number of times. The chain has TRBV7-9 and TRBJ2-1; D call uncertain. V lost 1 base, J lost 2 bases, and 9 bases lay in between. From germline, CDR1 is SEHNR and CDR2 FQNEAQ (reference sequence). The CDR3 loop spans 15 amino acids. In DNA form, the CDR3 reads TGTGCCAGCAGCTTAGGTCACAGTGCCTACAATGAGCAGTTCTTC. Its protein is CASSLGHSAYNEQFF.

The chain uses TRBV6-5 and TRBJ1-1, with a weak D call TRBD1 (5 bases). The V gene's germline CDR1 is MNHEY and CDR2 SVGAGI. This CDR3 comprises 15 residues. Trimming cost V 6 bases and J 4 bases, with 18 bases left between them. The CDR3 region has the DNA TGTGCCAGCAGGAACTTCGGGGGGTTGGGCACTGAAGCTTTCTTT. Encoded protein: CASRNFGGLGTEAFF.

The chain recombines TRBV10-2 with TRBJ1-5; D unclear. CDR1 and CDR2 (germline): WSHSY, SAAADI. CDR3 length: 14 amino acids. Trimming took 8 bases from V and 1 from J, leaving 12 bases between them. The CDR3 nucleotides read TGCGCCAGCGGCAAGAATCCCAGCAATCAGCCCCAGCATTTT. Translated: CASGKNPSNQPQHF.

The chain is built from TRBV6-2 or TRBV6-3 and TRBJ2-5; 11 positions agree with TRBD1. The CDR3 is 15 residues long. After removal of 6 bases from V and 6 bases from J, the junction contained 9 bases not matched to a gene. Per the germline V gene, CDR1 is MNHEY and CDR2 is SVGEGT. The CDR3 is CASSLGQGVSKTQYF. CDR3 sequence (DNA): TGTGCCAGCAGCCTGGGACAGGGGGTATCAAAGACCCAGTACTTC.